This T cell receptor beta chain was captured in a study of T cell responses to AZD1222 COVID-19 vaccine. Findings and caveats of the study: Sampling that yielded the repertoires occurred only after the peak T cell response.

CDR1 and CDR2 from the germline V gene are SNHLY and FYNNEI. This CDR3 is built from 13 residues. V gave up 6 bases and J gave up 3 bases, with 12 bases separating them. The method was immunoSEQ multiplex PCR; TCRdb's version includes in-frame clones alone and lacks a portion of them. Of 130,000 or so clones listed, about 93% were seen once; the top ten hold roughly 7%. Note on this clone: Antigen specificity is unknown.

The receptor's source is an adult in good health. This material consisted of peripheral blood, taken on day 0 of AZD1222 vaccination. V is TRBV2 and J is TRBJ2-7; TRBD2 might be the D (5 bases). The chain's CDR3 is CASRGGMDYEQYF. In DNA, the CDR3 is TGTGCCAGCAGAGGAGGTATGGACTACGAGCAGTACTTC. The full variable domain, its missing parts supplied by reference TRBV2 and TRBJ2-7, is EPEVTQTPSHQVTQMGQEVILRCVPISNHLYFYWYRQILGQKVEFLVSFYNNEISEKSEIFDDQFSVERPDGSNFTLKIRSTKLEDSAMYFCASRGGMDYEQYFGPGTRLTVT.